A single sample is the source of the 18 T cell receptor beta chains below, sequenced in a study of beta chain features in type 1 diabetes. As every portion of the isolated RNA was reverse transcribed, the sequencing read expressed TCRB transcripts. The protocol was immunoSEQ multiplex PCR, while the TCRdb copy is restricted to in-frame clones and leaves out a portion. Counted here are under 550,000 clones, approximately 10% occurring once; the ten biggest clones make up over 0.035%. Specimen: naive CD4+ T cells from blood. Receptors originate from a woman aged 18 to 35 in good health.

This clone has just a few counts. The V and J genes are TRBV30 and TRBJ2-7; 10 bases map to TRBD1. The junction had 11 bases not matched to a gene; V was cut back by 5 bases and J by 4 bases. The CDR3 consists of 15 residues. Looked up from germline, CDR1 is GTSNPN and CDR2 is SVGIG (reference sequence). In nucleotides, the CDR3 is TGTGCCTGGGGTCTCGCTGGACAGGGGGTATACGAGCAGTACTTC. The encoded protein is CAWGLAGQGVYEQYF.

This clone was detected only a few times. The V call is TRBV9, the J call TRBJ1-2; D call uncertain. The V end lost 3 bases, the J end lost 3 bases, and 6 bases lay between the germline ends. The CDR3 consists of 12 residues. The germline V gene encodes CDR1 SGDLS and CDR2 YYNGEE. DNA of the CDR3: TGTGCCAGCAGCGCCGAATACTATGGCTACACCTTC. Translated: CASSAEYYGYTF.

This clone has a single count. V gene TRBV19 combines with J gene TRBJ2-5, with D possibly matching TRBD1 (6 bases). The CDR3 loop spans 14 amino acids. V lost 7 bases to trimming and J lost 3 bases, with 15 bases between them. Germline values: CDR1 LNHDA, CDR2 SQIVND (reference sequence). CDR3 bases: TGTGCCAGTACCACTACAGGGTTTGAAGAGACCCAGTACTTC. As protein: CASTTTGFEETQYF.

The chain recombines TRBV25-1 with TRBJ2-5; D possibly corresponds to TRBD2 (5 bases). The V end lost 1 base, the J end lost 4 bases, and 13 bases lay between the germline ends. This CDR3 is built from 15 residues. Germline CDR1 MGHDK, CDR2 SYGVNS. The CDR3 nucleotides read TGTGCCAGCAGTGAATCTGGGGTGGCGGGAGAGACCCAGTACTTC. Protein product: CASSESGVAGETQYF. Full variable domain (missing parts from reference TRBV25-1 and TRBJ2-5): EADIYQTPRYLVIGTGKKITLECSQTMGHDKMYWYQQDPGMELHLIHYSYGVNSTEKGDLSSESTVSRIRTEHFPLTLESARPSHTSQYLCASSESGVAGETQYFGPGTRLLVL.

This clone has just a few counts. The chain uses TRBV27 and TRBJ2-2; D might be TRBD1 (5 bases). CDR3 length: 14 amino acids. The V gene lost 6 bases and the J gene lost 3 bases, with 11 bases spanning the gap. CDR1 is MNHEY, CDR2 SMNVEV, per germline (reference sequence). In DNA form, the CDR3 reads TGTGCCAGCAGAGAAGACAGATACACCGGGGAGCTGTTTTTT. Translated, it gives CASREDRYTGELFF.

This clone was seen only a few times. This rearrangement joins TRBV10-3 to TRBJ2-5; D might be TRBD1 (5 bases). The CDR3 spans 15 residues. The V and J ends lost 5 bases and 2 bases respectively, with 15 bases between them. Germline V CDR1 and CDR2: ENHRY, SYGVKD. CDR3 sequence: CAISQTEIRQETQYF. DNA of the CDR3: TGTGCCATCAGTCAGACAGAAATTAGACAAGAGACCCAGTACTTC.

This rearrangement joins TRBV27 to TRBJ1-2; D unclear. V was cut by 3 bases and J by 2 bases, with 7 bases left in between. This CDR3 is 13 amino acids long. Germline V gene sequence: CDR1 MNHEY, CDR2 SMNVEV (reference sequence). The CDR3 reads CASSFYSNYGYTF. The DNA of the CDR3 is TGTGCCAGCAGTTTTTACAGCAACTATGGCTACACCTTC.

This rearrangement joins TRBV25-1 to TRBJ2-1; 7 bases are shared with TRBD1. Unmatched junction bases numbered 9, after V lost 1 base and J lost 9 bases. This CDR3 has 15 residues. CDR1 and CDR2 (germline): MGHDK, SYGVNS. CDR3 in DNA: TGTGCCAGCAGTGAATTCATACAGGGGATGGGTGAGCAGTTCTTC. Encoded protein: CASSEFIQGMGEQFF.

A note on this clone: The sample holds other DNA sequences that translate to the same CDR3. The chain joins TRBV29-1 to TRBJ2-7; TRBD1 matches at 7 bases. The V and J ends lost 4 bases and 2 bases, in that order; junction bases with no gene match: 8. The germline V gene has CDR1 SQVTM and CDR2 ANQGSEA. CDR3 length: 14 amino acids. The CDR3: CSVVGQGDTYEQYF. CDR3 DNA: TGCAGCGTTGTAGGGCAGGGGGATACCTACGAGCAGTACTTC.

A few counts support this clone. The chain combines TRBV6-1 with TRBJ2-7; 7 positions agree with TRBD1. This CDR3 contains 13 residues. V lost 5 bases, J lost 6 bases, and 7 bases stayed unmatched. Germline CDR1 and CDR2: MNHNS and SASEGT. The CDR3 DNA is TGTGCCAGCAGTAGGACAGGAGAGGGCGAGCAGTACTTC. Translation gives CASSRTGEGEQYF.

This chain uses TRBV7-9 with TRBJ2-6, with D tentatively TRBD1 (7 bases). Trimming cost V 4 bases and J 2 bases, with 9 bases left between them. Looked up from germline, CDR1 is SEHNR and CDR2 is FQNEAQ (reference sequence). This CDR3 is built from 15 residues. In DNA form, the CDR3 reads TGTGCCAGCAGCTCCAGGGGGGCTGGGGCCAACGTCCTGACTTTC. This gives the protein CASSSRGAGANVLTF.

In its sample, this clone was seen a few times. V usage is TRBV30 and J usage is TRBJ1-1; D not resolved. V was pared by 2 bases and J by 8 bases, with 9 bases between. This CDR3 is built from 11 residues. Germline CDR1 is GTSNPN and CDR2 is SVGIG (reference sequence). CDR3 region: CAWSIQREAFF. In DNA form, the CDR3 reads TGTGCCTGGAGTATACAGCGAGAAGCTTTCTTT. Filled out from reference TRBV30 and TRBJ1-1, the complete variable domain reads SQTIHQWPATLVQPVGSPLSLECTVEGTSNPNLYWYRQAAGRGLQLLFYSVGIGQISSEVPQNLSASRPQDRQFILSSKKLLLSDSGFYLCAWSIQREAFFGQGTRLTVV.

V usage is TRBV29-1 and J usage is TRBJ2-3, with unresolved D. Germline assignment: CDR1 SQVTM and CDR2 ANQGSEA. The CDR3 length is 16 residues. V was cut by 0 bases and J by 0 bases, with 13 bases left in between. The chain's CDR3 is CSVEDPRGASTDTQYF. CDR3 DNA sequence: TGCAGCGTTGAAGATCCCCGCGGAGCTAGCACAGATACGCAGTATTTT.

This clone was seen a few times. The rearrangement links TRBV5-4 to TRBJ2-5; either TRBD1 or TRBD2 may supply D (6 bases each). Trimming left V 0 bases short and J 5 bases short, with 14 bases between. Germline assignment: CDR1 SGHNT and CDR2 YYREEE (reference sequence). The CDR3 length is 15 residues. The CDR3 is CASSLVQGGGETQYF. Written as DNA, the CDR3 is TGTGCCAGCAGCTTGGTACAGGGAGGTGGGGAGACCCAGTACTTC.

The CDR3 DNA sequence: TGTGCCAGCAGTTTTCACCTAAACACTGAAGCTTTCTTT. As protein: CASSFHLNTEAFF. This chain joins TRBV27 and TRBJ1-1, with D uncertain. The CDR3 length is 13 residues. V gave up 3 bases and J gave up 2 bases, with 7 bases separating them. Germline loops: CDR1 MNHEY, CDR2 SMNVEV (reference sequence).

The chain joins TRBV29-1 to TRBJ1-2; D unresolved. Germline V gene sequence: CDR1 SQVTM, CDR2 ANQGSEA. The CDR3 consists of 12 residues. Trimming left V 4 bases short and J 4 bases short, with 10 bases between. The CDR3 spells CSVVNTPYGYTF. CDR3 DNA: TGCAGCGTTGTTAATACCCCCTATGGCTACACCTTC.

This clone turned up a few times. V and J are TRBV7-2 and TRBJ1-5, with D unresolved. Germline V gene lookup returns CDR1 SGHTA and CDR2 FQGNSA. Deletions cut 3 bases from V and 11 bases from J, with 11 bases between. This CDR3 has 12 residues. CDR3 sequence reads: CASSLGQSAQHF. The CDR3 nucleotides are TGTGCCAGCAGCTTGGGTCAATCAGCCCAGCATTTT. The variable domain in full, completed from reference TRBV7-2 and TRBJ1-5, reads GAGVSQSPSNKVTEKGKDVELRCDPISGHTALYWYRQSLGQGLEFLIYFQGNSAPDKSGLPSDRFSAERTGGSVSTLTIQRTQQEDSAVYLCASSLGQSAQHFGDGTRLSIL.

The chain uses TRBV14 and TRBJ2-5; D perhaps matches TRBD2 (6 bases). The germline CDR1 and CDR2 sequences are SGHDN and FVKESK. This CDR3 spans 16 amino acids. The V gene lost 0 bases and the J gene lost 5 bases, with 16 bases spanning the gap. In DNA, the CDR3 is TGTGCCAGCAGCCAAGATCTTTATAGGGAGGCGGAGACCCAGTACTTC. Translating gives CASSQDLYREAETQYF.